This T cell receptor beta chain appears in the sequencing data of a study of T-cell memory formation after mild COVID-19. The germline CDR1 and CDR2 sequences are MNHEY and SVGAGI. V was pared by 5 bases and J by 7 bases, with 9 bases of the junction left unmatched. This CDR3 is 15 amino acids long. TCRdb re-derived calls from the 5' RACE reads in MiXCR, one entry per CDR3 protein. This table has 300,000 to 400,000 distinct CDR3 sequences, 25% to 30% appearing once. V and J are TRBV6-5 and TRBJ2-1, with TRBD1 matching 9 bases. Specimen: PBMCs or a T cell subset sorted from them (not recorded which). This TCR came from an adult woman who had mild COVID-19 (a few samples of this study predate the infection). Cell type and time point are not known. The CDR3 spells CASSPTGGSRNEQFF. DNA of the CDR3: TGTGCCAGCAGTCCGACAGGGGGTAGTAGGAATGAGCAGTTCTTC.